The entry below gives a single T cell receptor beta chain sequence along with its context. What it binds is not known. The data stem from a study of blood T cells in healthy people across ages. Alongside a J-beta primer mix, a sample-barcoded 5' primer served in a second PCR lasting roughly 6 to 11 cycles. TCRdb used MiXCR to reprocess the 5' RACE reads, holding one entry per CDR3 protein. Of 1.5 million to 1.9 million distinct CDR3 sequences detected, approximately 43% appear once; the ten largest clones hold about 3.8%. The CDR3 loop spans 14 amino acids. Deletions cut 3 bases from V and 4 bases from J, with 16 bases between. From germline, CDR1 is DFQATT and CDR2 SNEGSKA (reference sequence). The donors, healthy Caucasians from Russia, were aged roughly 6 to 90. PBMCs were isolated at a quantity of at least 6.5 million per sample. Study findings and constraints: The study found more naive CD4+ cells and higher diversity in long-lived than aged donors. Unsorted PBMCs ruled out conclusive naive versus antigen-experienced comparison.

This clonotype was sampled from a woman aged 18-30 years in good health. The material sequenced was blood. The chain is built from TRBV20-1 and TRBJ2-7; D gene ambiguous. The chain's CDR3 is CSASSLVPGYEQYF. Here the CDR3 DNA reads TGCAGTGCTAGCTCTCTAGTCCCCGGGTACGAGCAGTACTTC.